This T cell receptor (beta chain) appears in the sequencing data of a study of beta chain features in type 1 diabetes. Blood was drawn once from each donor into heparinised tubes. The draws averaged around 120 mL. Trimming removed 4 bases at V and 4 bases at J, with 12 bases between. This CDR3 is built from 14 residues. Germline V gives CDR1 SEHNR, CDR2 FQNEAQ (reference sequence). The sample holds a few counts of this clone. Its target is not known. cDNA synthesis used the whole RNA isolate, giving expressed TCRB sequences. Here immunoSEQ multiplex PCR was the method, and the copy in TCRdb shows in-frame clones only, minus some. The profile shows fewer than 350,000 clones, about 7.8% of them singletons. Study-wide findings and caveats: PCR, the amplification step, might favor shorter templates, equally in patients and controls.

The chain carries TRBV7-9 and TRBJ2-3, with D perhaps matching TRBD1 or TRBD2 (5 bases each). The sequencing sample was made of central memory CD4+ T cells from blood. The receptor was derived from a young woman in good health. CDR3 protein: CASSWGDGADTQYF. In nucleotides, the CDR3 is TGTGCCAGCAGCTGGGGCGACGGGGCAGATACGCAGTATTTT.